This T cell receptor beta chain was documented in a study of graft-versus-host responses after intestinal transplantation. Clones were sequenced by immunoSEQ multiplex PCR, and TCRdb holds only the in-frame ones, with some missing. The table lists 23,000 or so clones, 85% to 95% of them singletons, with around 0.53% in the top ten. The CDR3 has 14 amino acids. The germline V gene encodes CDR1 SGHDT and CDR2 YYEEEE. The ends were cut back, 0 bases at V and 5 bases at J, with 12 bases in the middle. V gene TRBV5-6 combines with J gene TRBJ2-7; possibly TRBD1 for D (5 bases). The specimen was PBMCs, collected 18 days after transplant. This receptor was obtained from a human patient who received an intestinal transplant, so some T cells may come from the graft donor. CDR3 protein: CASSLGRGIHEQYF. The CDR3 region has the DNA TGTGCCAGCAGCTTGGGAAGGGGTATACACGAGCAGTACTTC.